The next 17 T cell receptor beta chains were all read from a single sample in a study of shared clonotypes between healthy human individuals. The repertoire was sequenced with immunoSEQ multiplex PCR; TCRdb's copy has only in-frame clones and lacks some. This table holds under 130,000 clones, approximately 65% found once. Sequenced material: memory CD8+ T cells sorted from blood. Subset noted: CD45RO+ cells pooled with CCR7-negative TemRA cells. Every receptor here comes from a woman aged 25 to 39 in good health.

The V gene is TRBV5-6, the J gene TRBJ2-3; D ambiguous. Germline CDR1 and CDR2: SGHDT and YYEEEE. With 1 base removed from V and 0 bases from J, the gap between germline ends came to 12 bases. CDR3 length: 16 residues. DNA for the CDR3: TGTGCCAGCAGCTTGTTTACGAGTGCTAGCACAGATACGCAGTATTTT. It codes for CASSLFTSASTDTQYF.

This chain connects TRBV5-6 to TRBJ1-2; D is ambiguous. V was cut by 0 bases and J by 11 bases, with 11 bases left in between. Germline values: CDR1 SGHDT, CDR2 YYEEEE. This CDR3 is 12 amino acids long. The CDR3 DNA is TGTGCCAGCAGCTTGGTAGGGCCCCCATACACCTTC. Its translation: CASSLVGPPYTF.

This clone is a singleton in its sample. The rearrangement uses TRBV11-2 and TRBJ2-7; D is undetermined. From germline, CDR1 is SGHAT and CDR2 FQNNGV. V dropped 10 bases and J dropped 2 bases, with 6 bases sitting between them. The length of the CDR3 is 10 residues. The chain's CDR3 is CATGPYEQYF. For the CDR3, the DNA is TGTGCCACCGGACCCTACGAGCAGTACTTC.

J is TRBJ2-3 and V is TRBV6-5, with a possible D match to TRBD2 (5 bases). CDR3 length: 14 amino acids. V lost 7 bases and J 2 bases, leaving 13 bases between the germline ends. Germline CDR1 and CDR2: MNHEY and SVGAGI. CDR3 amino acids: CASMLATTTDTQYF. DNA for the CDR3: TGTGCCAGCATGTTAGCGACAACCACAGATACGCAGTATTTT.

The chain links TRBV29-1 to TRBJ2-3; D is perhaps TRBD2 (7 bases). The germline V and J ends were trimmed by 4 bases and 5 bases, with 16 bases remaining between them. Germline V gene sequence: CDR1 SQVTM, CDR2 ANQGSEA. The CDR3 consists of 14 residues. The CDR3, as DNA: TGCAGCGTTGTCGTTGGGGGCGGGGGAGATACGCAGTATTTT. This sequence encodes CSVVVGGGGDTQYF.

The rearrangement links TRBV11-2 to TRBJ2-5; D is ambiguous. V lost 8 bases, J lost 5 bases, and 6 bases lay in between. Germline CDR1 reads SGHAT; CDR2 reads FQNNGV. This CDR3 contains 10 residues. CDR3 loop: CASGRETQYF. In nucleotides, the CDR3 is TGTGCCAGCGGACGGGAGACCCAGTACTTC.

This chain joins TRBV7-2 and TRBJ1-3; D gene uncertain. The CDR3 loop spans 15 amino acids. Looked up from germline, CDR1 is SGHTA and CDR2 is FQGNSA. The V and J ends lost 1 base and 0 bases respectively, with 7 bases between them. CDR3 protein: CASSLDRASGNTIYF. DNA of the CDR3: TGTGCCAGCAGCTTAGATAGAGCCTCTGGAAACACCATATATTTT.

A remark on this clone: The identical CDR3 is also encoded by other nucleotide sequences in the sample. This chain connects TRBV4-1 to TRBJ2-3, with 13 bases identical to TRBD2. The CDR3 consists of 16 residues. The V gene's germline CDR1 is MGHRA and CDR2 YSYEKL. V shed 1 base and J 4 bases; nucleotides not matched to a gene: 2. The CDR3 region has the DNA TGCGCCAGCAGCCAAGGACTAGCGGGAGGAGCAGATACGCAGTATTTT. Encoded protein: CASSQGLAGGADTQYF.

J is TRBJ1-5 and V is TRBV6-6; D not certain. V was cut by 6 bases and J by 0 bases, with 9 bases left in between. Germline CDR1 reads MNHNY; CDR2 reads SVGAGI (reference sequence). This CDR3 is built from 14 residues. CDR3 residues: CASSPSVSNQPQHF. CDR3 nucleotides: TGTGCCAGCAGCCCGAGTGTTAGCAATCAGCCCCAGCATTTT.

The rearrangement links TRBV28 to TRBJ2-7; D not certain. The CDR3 contains 12 residues. The V and J ends lost 6 bases and 5 bases respectively, with 11 bases between them. Germline V CDR1 and CDR2: MDHEN, SYDVKM. Here the CDR3 reads CASSPPRHEQYF. The CDR3 DNA is TGTGCCAGCAGCCCCCCGCGACACGAGCAGTACTTC.

The genes are TRBV28 and TRBJ1-5, with 8 positions matching TRBD1. V lost 6 bases to trimming and J lost 3 bases; unmatched junction nucleotides: 7. In germline, CDR1 is MDHEN, CDR2 SYDVKM. This CDR3 region has 15 residues. DNA for the CDR3: TGTGCCAGCAGCGCCCTGGACAGGGACAATCAGCCCCAGCATTTT. Protein sequence: CASSALDRDNQPQHF.

This chain connects TRBV28 to TRBJ2-1; D possibly uses TRBD1 or TRBD2 (5 bases each). The CDR3 consists of 11 residues. Trimming pared 2 bases from V and 9 bases from J, leaving 5 bases between. Germline V gene sequence: CDR1 MDHEN, CDR2 SYDVKM. CDR3 residues: CASSLGGEQFF. The CDR3 DNA follows: TGTGCCAGCAGTTTAGGGGGTGAGCAGTTCTTC.

This clone was counted a few times. The V call is TRBV27, the J call TRBJ2-5; a possible D gene is TRBD2 (5 bases). This CDR3 is built from 16 residues. V dropped 2 bases and J dropped 0 bases, with 13 bases sitting between them. The germline gives CDR1 MNHEY, CDR2 SMNVEV (reference sequence). This CDR3 is CASSLLAETYQETQYF. For the CDR3, the DNA is TGTGCCAGCAGTTTACTAGCTGAAACGTACCAAGAGACCCAGTACTTC.

The chain recombines TRBV30 with TRBJ2-6; D perhaps matches TRBD1 (6 bases). CDR3 length equals 17 residues. Germline lookup yields CDR1 GTSNPN and CDR2 SVGIG (reference sequence). With 1 base removed from V and 0 bases from J, the gap between germline ends came to 13 bases. CDR3 nucleotide sequence: TGTGCCTGGAGTGCCACAGGGTCGAGCTCTGGGGCCAACGTCCTGACTTTC. Translation gives CAWSATGSSSGANVLTF.

CDR3 sequence: CATSRGDTHYSNQPQHF. CDR3 coding DNA: TGTGCCACCAGCAGAGGGGACACCCATTATAGCAATCAGCCCCAGCATTTT. The J gene is TRBJ1-5, the V gene TRBV15; possibly TRBD1 for D (6 bases). This CDR3 region has 17 residues. CDR1 and CDR2 from the germline V gene are LNHNV and YYDKDF (reference sequence). V was shortened by 1 base and J by 0 bases, with 13 bases between the two germline ends.

Comment on this clone: This sample also contains other DNA sequences that code for the same CDR3. This rearrangement joins TRBV2 to TRBJ1-1; no firm D call. CDR3 length equals 13 residues. Looked up from germline, CDR1 is SNHLY and CDR2 is FYNNEI. V lost 1 base, J lost 5 bases, and 8 bases lay in between. CDR3 residues: CASSEGGRTEAFF. In DNA, the CDR3 is TGTGCCAGCAGTGAAGGGGGAAGGACTGAAGCTTTCTTT.

This clone ranks as large (0.1 to 1%). V is TRBV6-1 and J is TRBJ1-2; weak D call: TRBD1 (5 bases). Per germline, CDR1 MNHNS and CDR2 SASEGT. Trimming stripped 6 bases from V and 10 bases from J, with 18 bases between. The CDR3 has 13 amino acids. The CDR3 DNA reads TGTGCCAGCAGCCTCGGGACCCTAAGCGTCTACACCTTC. Protein product: CASSLGTLSVYTF.